A single sample is the source of the 28 T cell receptor beta chains below, sequenced in a study of T cell responses to AZD1222 COVID-19 vaccine. Some clones are missing from TCRdb's copy, which holds only in-frame ones; the method was immunoSEQ multiplex PCR. This table holds tens of thousands of clones, over 60% found once. The sequencing here drew on peripheral blood, taken on day 0 of AZD1222 vaccination. These TCRs come from an adult in good health.

The chain carries TRBV9 and TRBJ1-5, with a tentative D call TRBD1 (6 bases). The CDR3 consists of 15 residues. Germline CDR1 reads SGDLS; CDR2 reads YYNGEE. The V end was cut by 3 bases, the J end by 11 bases, with 21 bases between. This CDR3 reads CASSASGHVSQAQHF. The CDR3 bases are TGTGCCAGCAGCGCTTCGGGACACGTCTCCCAAGCCCAGCATTTT.

This clone is judged medium-sized. The rearrangement uses TRBV6-2 or TRBV6-3 and TRBJ2-4, with D possibly matching TRBD2 (5 bases). CDR3 size: 15 residues. The V and J ends lost 5 bases and 4 bases respectively, with 15 bases between them. The germline V gene encodes CDR1 MNHEY and CDR2 SVGEGT. Written as DNA, the CDR3 is TGTGCCAGCAGTACCCGACCAGGAGGAAAAAACATTCAGTACTTC. Translating gives CASSTRPGGKNIQYF.

The chain joins TRBV4-1 to TRBJ1-2, with 9 nucleotides matching TRBD1. The CDR3 totals 15 residues. The J segment lost 6 bases and the V segment lost 4 bases, leaving 9 bases of the junction unmatched. Germline V gives CDR1 MGHRA, CDR2 YSYEKL. The CDR3 DNA sequence: TGCGCCAGCAGCCCCCAGCCGGGACAGGGTCATGGCTACACCTTC. It yields the protein CASSPQPGQGHGYTF.

The rearrangement joins TRBV4-1 to TRBJ2-1, with 12 bases lining up with TRBD2. This CDR3 spans 16 amino acids. The ends lost 0 bases at V and 7 bases at J; junction bases unmatched: 4. In germline, CDR1 is MGHRA, CDR2 YSYEKL. The CDR3: CASSQDLAGGWNEQFF. The CDR3 DNA follows: TGCGCCAGCAGCCAAGATCTAGCGGGGGGGTGGAATGAGCAGTTCTTC.

V and J are TRBV19 and TRBJ2-1; 9 bases line up with TRBD2. CDR1 and CDR2 from the germline V gene are LNHDA and SQIVND (reference sequence). Trimming cost V 6 bases and J 6 bases; bases outside gene matches: 6. The CDR3 sequence is 14 residues long. The CDR3 protein is CASRGAGGLNEQFF. The DNA of the CDR3 is TGTGCCAGTAGGGGTGCGGGGGGGCTCAATGAGCAGTTCTTC.

This clone was observed at least ten times. The chain uses TRBV6-4 and TRBJ2-3, with TRBD2 as a possible D gene (6 bases). The V and J ends lost 0 bases and 0 bases respectively, with 10 bases between them. CDR3 size: 16 residues. Germline assignment: CDR1 MRHNA and CDR2 SNTAGT. This CDR3 is CASSDSKEGSTDTQYF. The CDR3, as DNA: TGTGCCAGCAGTGACTCGAAGGAGGGGAGCACAGATACGCAGTATTTT.

CDR3 nucleotides: TGTGCCAGCAGACCCTCTGGGGCCAACGTCCTGACTTTC. Translation gives CASRPSGANVLTF. The chain employs TRBV6-5 and TRBJ2-6; no reliable D call. Between the trimmed V and J ends, which lost 6 bases and 0 bases, there was a span of 3 bases. The CDR3 is 13 amino acids. Germline CDR1 MNHEY, CDR2 SVGAGI.

The chain recombines TRBV18 with TRBJ2-1, with 8 bases lining up with TRBD2. There are 13 residues in the CDR3. Germline V gene sequence: CDR1 KGHSH, CDR2 LQKENI. Losses at the gene ends were 4 bases for V and 14 bases for J; bases not matched to a gene: 10. CDR3 sequence (DNA): TGTGCCAGCTCACTTTCTAAGAGCGGGGGAGAGTTCTTC. As protein: CASSLSKSGGEFF.

This sequence joins TRBV13 and TRBJ2-7, with 7 bases aligning to TRBD2. The CDR3 has 17 amino acids. Unmatched junction bases numbered 15, after V lost 1 base and J lost 6 bases. CDR1 PRHDT and CDR2 FYEKMQ come from the germline V gene (reference sequence). DNA for the CDR3: TGTGCCAGCAGCTTAGCCTCTAGTGTCGGACTAGGTGGCGAGCAGTACTTC. Protein: CASSLASSVGLGGEQYF.

The V and J genes are TRBV7-9 and TRBJ1-5; the D is unclear. Germline V CDR1 and CDR2: SEHNR, FQNEAQ (reference sequence). The CDR3 is 15 residues long. V dropped 1 base and J dropped 1 base, with 8 bases sitting between them. The CDR3 sequence: CASSLEGRSNQPQHF. The CDR3 nucleotides read TGTGCCAGCAGCTTAGAAGGGCGGAGCAATCAGCCCCAGCATTTT.

The genes are TRBV30 and TRBJ2-3, with D tentatively TRBD1 (5 bases). With 6 bases removed from V and 0 bases from J, the gap between germline ends came to 13 bases. There are 14 residues in the CDR3. Germline CDR1 is GTSNPN and CDR2 is SVGIG (reference sequence). The CDR3 loop reads CACTQGISTDTQYF. DNA of the CDR3: TGTGCCTGTACCCAGGGAATTAGCACAGATACGCAGTATTTT.

This clone occurred a few times. CDR3 loop: CASNSGGENNEQFF. As DNA, the CDR3 is TGCGCCAGCAATAGCGGGGGGGAAAACAATGAGCAGTTCTTC. The rearrangement joins TRBV5-1 to TRBJ2-1; TRBD2 matches at 11 bases. Germline trimming cut 6 bases from V and 5 bases from J; bases unmatched to any gene: 4. Germline assignment: CDR1 SGHRS and CDR2 YFSETQ. This CDR3 is 14 amino acids long.

J is TRBJ2-1 and V is TRBV4-3; D is perhaps TRBD2 (6 bases). The CDR3 is 18 amino acids. V was clipped by 0 bases and J by 5 bases, with 20 bases between them. The V gene's germline CDR1 is LGHNA and CDR2 YSLEER. As DNA, the CDR3 is TGCGCCAGCAGCCAAGACCCTTGGGGTGCGGGGCACCACAATGAGCAGTTCTTC. Translated: CASSQDPWGAGHHNEQFF.

The V call is TRBV6-5, the J call TRBJ1-5; 8 nucleotides line up with TRBD1. This CDR3 contains 14 residues. After removal of 6 bases from V and 7 bases from J, the junction contained 8 bases not matched to a gene. Germline-derived CDR1 and CDR2 are MNHEY and SVGAGI. The CDR3, as DNA: TGTGCCAGCAGGAGAGACAGGGGAAGGCAGCCCCAGCATTTT. Residues: CASRRDRGRQPQHF.

In its sample, this clone was seen once. The rearrangement links TRBV6-5 to TRBJ2-5, with 8 bases that match TRBD2. V was pared by 6 bases and J by 2 bases, with 8 bases of the junction left unmatched. CDR3 length equals 15 residues. CDR1 is MNHEY and CDR2 is SVGAGI in the germline V gene. The CDR3 DNA follows: TGTGCCAGCAGACCCCGGGGGGGTATACAAGAGACCCAGTACTTC. This encodes CASRPRGGIQETQYF.

This chain links TRBV21-1 with TRBJ1-1; no check of the table's D call, TRBD1, against the DNA was made. TRBV21-1 is tagged as a pseudogene. The CDR3 runs to 20 residues. Here the CDR3 reads CASSNIMVGQGYGLDTEAFF. Here the CDR3 DNA reads TGTGCCAGCAGCAATATTATGGTGGGACAGGGGTACGGTTTGGACACTGAAGCTTTCTTT.

This chain links TRBV18 with TRBJ2-7; 7 bases are shared with TRBD2. V shed 5 bases, J shed 0 bases, and the junction held 10 bases outside the gene matches. Germline V gives CDR1 KGHSH, CDR2 LQKENI. The CDR3 is 16 residues long. The CDR3 DNA is TGTGCCAGCTCAACACTGCCGGGGACTACCTCCTACGAGCAGTACTTC. This sequence encodes CASSTLPGTTSYEQYF.

The DNA for the CDR3 is TGTGCCAGCAGCTTAGGTTCAGGGACTGGAAACTATGGCTACACCTTC. Encoded protein: CASSLGSGTGNYGYTF. The chain employs TRBV7-2 and TRBJ1-2, with a weak D call TRBD1 (5 bases). Between the trimmed V and J ends, which lost 1 base and 2 bases, there was a span of 14 bases. The CDR3 is 16 residues long. The germline gives CDR1 SGHTA, CDR2 FQGNSA.

The CDR3 loop is CASSRSQETQYF. The CDR3 DNA is TGTGCCAGCTCGCGTAGCCAAGAGACCCAGTACTTC. This chain joins TRBV18 and TRBJ2-5; no clear D gene. This CDR3 contains 12 residues. Germline values: CDR1 KGHSH, CDR2 LQKENI. Trimming shortened V by 6 bases and J by 1 base, and 6 bases separated the two germline ends.

This chain uses TRBV5-6 with TRBJ1-3, with D possibly TRBD1 on 5 matching bases. Trimming took off 4 bases at V and 4 bases at J, with 12 bases between the two ends. The CDR3 length is 14 residues. CDR1 is SGHDT, CDR2 YYEEEE, per germline. The CDR3 region is CASSQAGAGNTIYF. As DNA, the CDR3 is TGTGCCAGCAGCCAAGCTGGGGCCGGAAACACCATATATTTT.

The V gene is TRBV5-4, the J gene TRBJ1-2; 9 bases agree with TRBD1. J was trimmed by 3 bases and V by 5 bases; bases with no gene match: 11. The CDR3 has 16 residues. CDR1 is SGHNT and CDR2 is YYREEE in the germline V gene (reference sequence). The CDR3 DNA sequence: TGTGCCAGCAGGTTTGGCAACAGGGGGCCCGACTATGGCTACACCTTC. Translating gives CASRFGNRGPDYGYTF.

The chain couples TRBV5-1 to TRBJ1-2, with D perhaps TRBD1 (5 bases). The CDR3 totals 14 residues. Germline lookup yields CDR1 SGHRS and CDR2 YFSETQ. The ends were cut back, 5 bases at V and 6 bases at J, with 17 bases in the middle. CDR3 bases: TGCGCCAGCAGTTCTGGGGGGAGCGGTGATGGCTACACCTTC. Translated: CASSSGGSGDGYTF.

The V gene is TRBV19, the J gene TRBJ2-3; D may be TRBD1 or TRBD2 (6 bases each). This CDR3 comprises 14 residues. Germline V lookup: CDR1 LNHDA, CDR2 SQIVND (reference sequence). Trimming took 5 bases from V and 6 from J, leaving 15 bases between them. The CDR3, as DNA: TGTGCCAGTAGTCAAGGGGGGCGGTACGATACGCAGTATTTT. Its protein product is CASSQGGRYDTQYF.

V and J are TRBV27 and TRBJ1-2, with D hard to call. Germline loops: CDR1 MNHEY, CDR2 SMNVEV (reference sequence). The CDR3 sequence is 15 residues long. The germline V and J ends were trimmed by 1 base and 5 bases, with 14 bases remaining between them. CDR3 coding DNA: TGTGCCAGCAGTTTATTAACGGGAGGGCCTTATGGCTACACCTTC. Translation: CASSLLTGGPYGYTF.

The CDR3 DNA reads as TGCGCCAGCAGCTCGGGACAGGGGGCCGATGAGCAGTTCTTC. Encoded protein: CASSSGQGADEQFF. The rearrangement joins TRBV5-1 to TRBJ2-1; 12 nucleotides align to TRBD1. Germline assignment: CDR1 SGHRS and CDR2 YFSETQ. Trimming took 3 bases from V and 8 from J; bases not matched to a gene: 3. The CDR3 loop spans 14 amino acids. The whole variable domain, remainder taken from reference TRBV5-1 and TRBJ2-1, is KAGVTQTPRYLIKTRGQQVTLSCSPISGHRSVSWYQQTPGQGLQFLFEYFSETQRNKGNFPGRFSGRQFSNSRSEMNVSTLELGDSALYLCASSSGQGADEQFFGPGTRLTVL.

This chain connects TRBV3-1 (or the pseudogene TRBV3-2) to TRBJ1-1; no clear D gene. Germline CDR1 reads LGHDT; CDR2 reads YNNKEL (reference sequence). The CDR3 loop spans 16 amino acids. Deletions cut 1 base from V and 4 bases from J, with 16 bases between. In DNA form, the CDR3 reads TGTGCCAGCAGCCAAGCCCCAATCGTGGTTGGCACTGAAGCTTTCTTT. Encoded protein: CASSQAPIVVGTEAFF.

The V gene is TRBV10-3, the J gene TRBJ1-1; 8 bases are a match to TRBD1. V lost 4 bases and J lost 5; bases outside the gene matches: 9. In germline, CDR1 is ENHRY, CDR2 SYGVKD. The CDR3 is 15 residues long. CDR3 DNA: TGTGCCATCAGTGCCGGCAGGGGGCAGGGGACTGAAGCTTTCTTT. It translates to CAISAGRGQGTEAFF.

The J gene is TRBJ2-7, the V gene TRBV7-2; 8 bases align to TRBD1. CDR3 length: 15 residues. J lost 2 bases, V lost 1 base, and 4 bases had no gene match. Germline V gives CDR1 SGHTA, CDR2 FQGNSA. Here the CDR3 reads CASSLGQGRTYEQYF. The CDR3 DNA reads as TGTGCCAGCAGCTTAGGACAGGGGAGAACCTACGAGCAGTACTTC. The whole variable domain, filled in from reference TRBV7-2 and TRBJ2-7, reads GAGVSQSPSNKVTEKGKDVELRCDPISGHTALYWYRQSLGQGLEFLIYFQGNSAPDKSGLPSDRFSAERTGGSVSTLTIQRTQQEDSAVYLCASSLGQGRTYEQYFGPGTRLTVT.